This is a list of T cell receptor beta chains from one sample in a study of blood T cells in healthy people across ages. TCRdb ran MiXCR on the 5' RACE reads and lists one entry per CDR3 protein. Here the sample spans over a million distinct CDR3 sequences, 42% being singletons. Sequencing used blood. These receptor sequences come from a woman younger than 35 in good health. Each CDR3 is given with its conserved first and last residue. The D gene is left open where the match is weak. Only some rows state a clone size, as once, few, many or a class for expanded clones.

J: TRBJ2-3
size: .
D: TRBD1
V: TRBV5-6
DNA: TGTGCCAGCAGCTTTTCGCCCCGGGACAGGGGAACAGATACGCAGTATTTT
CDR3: CASSFSPRDRGTDTQYF

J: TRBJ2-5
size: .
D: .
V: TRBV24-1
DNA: TGTGCCACCAGTCAACCGACAGTGGGGTCGTTGGAGACCCAGTACTTC
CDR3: CATSQPTVGSLETQYF

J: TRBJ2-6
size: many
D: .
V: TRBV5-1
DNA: TGCGCCAGCAGCTTACGCTCTGGGGCCAACGTCCTGACTTTC
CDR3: CASSLRSGANVLTF

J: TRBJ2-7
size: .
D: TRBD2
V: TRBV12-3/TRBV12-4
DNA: TGTGCCAGCAGTTTTGCCGGGACTACCTCCTACGAGCAGTACTTC
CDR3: CASSFAGTTSYEQYF

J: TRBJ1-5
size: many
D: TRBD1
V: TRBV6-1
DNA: TGTGCCAGCCGCCCTGTCCCCGGACAGGGGAACCAGCCCCAGCATTTT
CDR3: CASRPVPGQGNQPQHF

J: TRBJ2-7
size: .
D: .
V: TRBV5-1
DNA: TGCGCCAGCAGCGCCCGAGCTTTGGCGGGGGCAGCTTACAATGAGCAGTACTTC
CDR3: CASSARALAGAAYNEQYF

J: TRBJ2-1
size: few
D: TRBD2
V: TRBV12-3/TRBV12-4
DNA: TGTGCCAGCAGTCCAGGACTAGCGGGGGTGTATGAGCAGTTCTTC
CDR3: CASSPGLAGVYEQFF

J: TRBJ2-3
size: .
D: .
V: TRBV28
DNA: TGTGCCAGCAATTTGTGGGGGCGCACAGATACGCAGTATTTT
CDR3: CASNLWGRTDTQYF

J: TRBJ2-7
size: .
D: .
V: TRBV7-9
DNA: TGTGCCAGCAGCTTAGTAACAGGGCGCTTCTTCTCCTACGAGCAGTACTTC
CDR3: CASSLVTGRFFSYEQYF

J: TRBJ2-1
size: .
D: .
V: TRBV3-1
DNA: TGTGCCAGCAGCCGGCCTACAGGCTTAGCTAAGCAGTTCTTC
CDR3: CASSRPTGLAKQFF

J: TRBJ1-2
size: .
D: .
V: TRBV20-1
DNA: TGCATGACAGTGATTGTAAACTATGGCTACACCTTC
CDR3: CMTVIVNYGYTF

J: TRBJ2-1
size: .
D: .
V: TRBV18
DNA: TGTGCCAGCTCACCACCTCGAGGGAAGGGGGAGATCTACAATGAGCAGTTCTTC
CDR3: CASSPPRGKGEIYNEQFF

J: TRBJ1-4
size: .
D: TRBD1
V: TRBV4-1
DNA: TGCGCCAGCAGCCAAGACGGACAGGGAAAGGAAAAACTGTTTTTT
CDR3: CASSQDGQGKEKLFF

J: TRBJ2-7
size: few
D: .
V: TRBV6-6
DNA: TGTGCCACCAAGGGCTCCTACGAGCAGTACTTC
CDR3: CATKGSYEQYF

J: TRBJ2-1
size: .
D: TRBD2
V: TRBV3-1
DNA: TGTGCCAGCAGCCAACGGGGGACTAGCGAGTACAATGAGCAGTTCTTC
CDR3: CASSQRGTSEYNEQFF

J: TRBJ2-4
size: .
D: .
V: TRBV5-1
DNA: TGCGCCAGCAGCTGGACCCTGACCGGTAGAGGCAAAAACATTCAGTACTTC
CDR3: CASSWTLTGRGKNIQYF

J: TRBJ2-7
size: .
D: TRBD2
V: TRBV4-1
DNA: TGCGCCAGCAGCCCCCCGGGACTAACCAACGAGCAGTACTTC
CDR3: CASSPPGLTNEQYF

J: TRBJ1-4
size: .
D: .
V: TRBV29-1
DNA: TGCAGCGCTCAGGGCCTACCGGGACAAGTTGCAACTAATGAAAAACTGTTTTTT
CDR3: CSAQGLPGQVATNEKLFF

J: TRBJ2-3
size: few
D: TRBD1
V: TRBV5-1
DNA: TGCGCCAGCAGCTTGGAAGGACAGGGTGTAGATACGCAGTATTTT
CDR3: CASSLEGQGVDTQYF

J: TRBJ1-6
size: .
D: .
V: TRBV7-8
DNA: TGTGCCAGCAGACCACCGGGGAGCTCCTATAATTCACCCCTCCACTTT
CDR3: CASRPPGSSYNSPLHF

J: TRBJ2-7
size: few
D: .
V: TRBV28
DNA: TGTGCCAGCAGTTTTAGGCTGTCCTGGGGTTCCACAACCTACGAGCAGTACTTC
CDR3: CASSFRLSWGSTTYEQYF

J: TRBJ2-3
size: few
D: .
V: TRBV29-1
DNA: TGCAGCGTTGCCGAGACAAGGGCAGATACGCAGTATTTT
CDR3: CSVAETRADTQYF

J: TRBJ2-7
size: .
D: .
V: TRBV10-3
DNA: TGTGCCATCAGTGAGTGGAGCGAGGACAATGAGCAGTACTTC
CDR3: CAISEWSEDNEQYF

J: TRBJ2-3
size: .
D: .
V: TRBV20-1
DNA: TGCAGTGCTAGAGTTCCTAGCAAGCGCGCAGATACGCAGTATTTT
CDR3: CSARVPSKRADTQYF

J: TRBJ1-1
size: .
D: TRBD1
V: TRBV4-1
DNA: TGCGCCAGCAGGGACCCGGGACAGGGGATCGGTGAAGCTTTCTTT
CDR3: CASRDPGQGIGEAFF

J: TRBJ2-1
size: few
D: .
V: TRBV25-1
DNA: TGTGCCAGCAAAAAGACGGGCGCGGGAGAGCAGTTCTTC
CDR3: CASKKTGAGEQFF

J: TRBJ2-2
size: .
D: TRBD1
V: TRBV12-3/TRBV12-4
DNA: TGTGCCAGCAGTCCGCCGGGACAGGTGAACACCGGGGAGCTGTTTTTT
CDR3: CASSPPGQVNTGELFF

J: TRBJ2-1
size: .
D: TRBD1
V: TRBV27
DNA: TGTGCCAGCAGTCATGGGACAGCCTACAATGAGCAGTTCTTC
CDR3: CASSHGTAYNEQFF

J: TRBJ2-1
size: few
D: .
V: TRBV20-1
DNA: TGCAGTGCTAGAGATGGCGGGAATAACAATGAGCAGTTCTTC
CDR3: CSARDGGNNNEQFF

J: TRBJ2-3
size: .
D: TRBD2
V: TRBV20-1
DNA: TGCAGTGCTAGAGAGTACGGGACTAGCGGGGGGACAGATACGCAGTATTTT
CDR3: CSAREYGTSGGTDTQYF

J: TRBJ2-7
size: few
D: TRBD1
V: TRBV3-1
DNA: TGTGCCAGCAGCGAGCTCGGGACAGGACTCTACGAGCAGTACTTC
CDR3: CASSELGTGLYEQYF

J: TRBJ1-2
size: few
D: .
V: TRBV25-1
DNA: TGTGCCAGCAGTGGCGGCGGAGAGGGAGGGGGCTACACCTTC
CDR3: CASSGGGEGGGYTF

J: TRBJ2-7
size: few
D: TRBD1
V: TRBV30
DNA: TGTGCCTGGAGTGTATGGGACAGGGGGTCCTACGAGCAGTACTTC
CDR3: CAWSVWDRGSYEQYF

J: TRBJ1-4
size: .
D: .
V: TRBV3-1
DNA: TGTGCCAGCAGCCGGGACGCGGGCCCACAACTGTTTTTT
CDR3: CASSRDAGPQLFF

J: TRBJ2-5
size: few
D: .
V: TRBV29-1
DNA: TGCAGCGTTGTGTGGGCTAGCCGCGACCAAGAGACCCAGTACTTC
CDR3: CSVVWASRDQETQYF

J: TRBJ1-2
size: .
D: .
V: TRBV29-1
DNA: TGCAGCGTTGAAGGATGGGACACAATATATGGCTACACCTTC
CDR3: CSVEGWDTIYGYTF

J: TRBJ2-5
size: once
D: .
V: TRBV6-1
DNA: TGTGCCAGCATGAGGGATCGTGAGGAGACCCAGTACTTC
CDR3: CASMRDREETQYF

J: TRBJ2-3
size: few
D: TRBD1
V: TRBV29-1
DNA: TGCAGCGTTGAGGGTGGAGGACAGGGTTTAAGAGATACGCAGTATTTT
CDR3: CSVEGGGQGLRDTQYF

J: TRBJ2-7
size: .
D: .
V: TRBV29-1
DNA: TGCTGCGTTAGAGACAGCGATACCTACGAGCAGTACTTC
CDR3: CCVRDSDTYEQYF

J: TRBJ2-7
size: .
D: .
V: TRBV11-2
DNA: TGTGCCAGCAGCCCTTTTGTTACAGGGCACTACGAGCAGTACTTC
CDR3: CASSPFVTGHYEQYF

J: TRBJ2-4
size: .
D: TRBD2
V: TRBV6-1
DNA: TGTGCCAGCCATGGACTAGCGGGTCACAAACAGGGAAACATTCAGTACTTC
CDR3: CASHGLAGHKQGNIQYF

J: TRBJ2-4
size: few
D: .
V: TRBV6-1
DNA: TGTGCCAGCAGTGGGTGGGCTAGTGGACTCCAAAACATTCAGTACTTC
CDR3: CASSGWASGLQNIQYF